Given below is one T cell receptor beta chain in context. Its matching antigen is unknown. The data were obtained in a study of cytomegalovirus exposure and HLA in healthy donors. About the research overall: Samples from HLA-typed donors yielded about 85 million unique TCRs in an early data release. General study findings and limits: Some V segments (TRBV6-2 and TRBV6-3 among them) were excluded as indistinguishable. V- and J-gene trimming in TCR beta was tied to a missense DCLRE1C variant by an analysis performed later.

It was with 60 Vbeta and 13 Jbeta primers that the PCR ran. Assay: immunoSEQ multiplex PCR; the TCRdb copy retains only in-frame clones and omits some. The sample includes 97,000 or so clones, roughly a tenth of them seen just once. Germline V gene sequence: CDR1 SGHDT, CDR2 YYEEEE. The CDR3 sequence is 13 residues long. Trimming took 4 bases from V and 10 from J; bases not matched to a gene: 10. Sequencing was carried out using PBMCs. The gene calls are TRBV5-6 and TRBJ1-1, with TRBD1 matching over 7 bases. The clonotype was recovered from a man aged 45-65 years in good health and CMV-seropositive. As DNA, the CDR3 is TGTGCCAGCAGCACAGGGGACCGAGGGGGAGCTTTCTTT. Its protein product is CASSTGDRGGAFF. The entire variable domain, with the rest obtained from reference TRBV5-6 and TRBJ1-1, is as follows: DAGVTQSPTHLIKTRGQQVTLRCSPKSGHDTVSWYQQALGQGPQFIFQYYEEEERQRGNFPDRFSGHQFPNYSSELNVNALLLGDSALYLCASSTGDRGGAFFGQGTRLTVV.